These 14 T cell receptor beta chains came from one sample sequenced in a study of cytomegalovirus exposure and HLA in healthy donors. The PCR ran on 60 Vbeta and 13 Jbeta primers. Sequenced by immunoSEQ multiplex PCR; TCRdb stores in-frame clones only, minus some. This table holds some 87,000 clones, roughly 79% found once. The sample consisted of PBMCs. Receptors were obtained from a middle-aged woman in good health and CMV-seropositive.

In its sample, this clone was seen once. CDR3 coding DNA: TGTGCCAGCAGGGCACAGGGGGCACCTCAGCCCCAGCATTTT. This sequence encodes CASRAQGAPQPQHF. The rearrangement uses TRBV2 and TRBJ1-5, with 9 bases identical to TRBD1. CDR3 length: 14 residues. Germline trimming cut 6 bases from V and 6 bases from J; bases unmatched to any gene: 6. The germline CDR1 and CDR2 sequences are SNHLY and FYNNEI.

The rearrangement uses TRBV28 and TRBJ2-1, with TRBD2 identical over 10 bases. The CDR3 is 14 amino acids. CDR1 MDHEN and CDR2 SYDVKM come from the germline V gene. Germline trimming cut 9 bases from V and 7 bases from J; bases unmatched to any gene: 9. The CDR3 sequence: CASSLAGVGNEQFF. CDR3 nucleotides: TGTGCCAGTTCTCTAGCGGGAGTCGGAAATGAGCAGTTCTTC.

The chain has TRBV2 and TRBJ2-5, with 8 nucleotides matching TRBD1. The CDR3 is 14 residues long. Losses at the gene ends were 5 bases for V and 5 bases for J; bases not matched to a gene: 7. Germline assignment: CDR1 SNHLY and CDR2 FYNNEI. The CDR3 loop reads CASSSRGLGETQYF. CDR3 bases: TGTGCCAGCAGTAGCAGGGGGCTAGGGGAGACCCAGTACTTC.

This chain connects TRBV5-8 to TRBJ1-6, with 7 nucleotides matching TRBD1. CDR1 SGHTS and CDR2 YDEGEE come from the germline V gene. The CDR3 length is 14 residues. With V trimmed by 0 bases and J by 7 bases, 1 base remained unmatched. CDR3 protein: CASSLGGQNSPLHF. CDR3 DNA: TGTGCCAGCAGCTTGGGGGGACAGAATTCACCCCTCCACTTT.

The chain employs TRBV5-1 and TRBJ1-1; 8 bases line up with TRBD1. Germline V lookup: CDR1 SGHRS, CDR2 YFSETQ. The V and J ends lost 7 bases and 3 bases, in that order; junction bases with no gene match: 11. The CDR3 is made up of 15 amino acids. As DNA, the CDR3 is TGCGCCAGCGGCCCCGGACAGGGATTTCACACTGAAGCTTTCTTT. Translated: CASGPGQGFHTEAFF.

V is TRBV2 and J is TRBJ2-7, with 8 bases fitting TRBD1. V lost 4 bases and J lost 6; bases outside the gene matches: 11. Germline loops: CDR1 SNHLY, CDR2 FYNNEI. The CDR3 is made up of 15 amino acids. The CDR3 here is CASSAVGTGGFEQYF. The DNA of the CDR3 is TGTGCCAGCAGTGCCGTGGGGACAGGCGGGTTCGAGCAGTACTTC.

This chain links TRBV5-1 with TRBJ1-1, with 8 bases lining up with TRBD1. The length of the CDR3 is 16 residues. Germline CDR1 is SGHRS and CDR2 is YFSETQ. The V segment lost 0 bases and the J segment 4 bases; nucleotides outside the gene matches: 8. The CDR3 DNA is TGCGCCAGCAGCTTGGGGGAGACAGGGGTTACCACTGAAGCTTTCTTT. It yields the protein CASSLGETGVTTEAFF.

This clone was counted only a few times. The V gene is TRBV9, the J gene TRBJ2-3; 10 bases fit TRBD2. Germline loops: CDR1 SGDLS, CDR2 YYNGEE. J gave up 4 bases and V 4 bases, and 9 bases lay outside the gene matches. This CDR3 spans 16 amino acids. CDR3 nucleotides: TGTGCCAGCAGCACGGAAGCGGGGGGGCGGTCAGATACGCAGTATTTT. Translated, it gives CASSTEAGGRSDTQYF.

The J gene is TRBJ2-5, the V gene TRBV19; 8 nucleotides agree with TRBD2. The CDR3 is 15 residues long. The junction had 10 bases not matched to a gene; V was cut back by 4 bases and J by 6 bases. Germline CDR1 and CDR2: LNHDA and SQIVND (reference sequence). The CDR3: CASSTLSSGLKTQYF. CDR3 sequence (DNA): TGTGCCAGTAGTACCCTATCTAGCGGGCTCAAGACCCAGTACTTC.

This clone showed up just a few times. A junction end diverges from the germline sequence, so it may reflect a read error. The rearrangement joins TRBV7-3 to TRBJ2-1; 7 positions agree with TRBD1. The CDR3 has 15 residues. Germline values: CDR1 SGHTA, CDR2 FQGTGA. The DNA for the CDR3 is TGTGCCAGCAGCCTAACAGGGGAAACCTACAATGAGCAGTTCTTC. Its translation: CASSLTGETYNEQFF.

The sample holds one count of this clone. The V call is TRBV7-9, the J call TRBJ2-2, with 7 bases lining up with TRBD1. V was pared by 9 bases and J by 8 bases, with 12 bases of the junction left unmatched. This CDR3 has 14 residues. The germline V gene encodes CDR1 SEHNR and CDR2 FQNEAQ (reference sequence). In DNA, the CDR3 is TGTGCCAGTAAGGACAGGCGGAAAGCGGGGGAGCTGTTTTTT. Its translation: CASKDRRKAGELFF.

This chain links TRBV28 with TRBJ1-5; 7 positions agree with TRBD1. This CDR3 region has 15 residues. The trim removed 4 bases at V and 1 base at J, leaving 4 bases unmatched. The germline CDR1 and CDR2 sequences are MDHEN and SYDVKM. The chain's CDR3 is CASSSHRGSNQPQHF. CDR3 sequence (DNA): TGTGCCAGCAGTTCCCACAGGGGAAGCAATCAGCCCCAGCATTTT.

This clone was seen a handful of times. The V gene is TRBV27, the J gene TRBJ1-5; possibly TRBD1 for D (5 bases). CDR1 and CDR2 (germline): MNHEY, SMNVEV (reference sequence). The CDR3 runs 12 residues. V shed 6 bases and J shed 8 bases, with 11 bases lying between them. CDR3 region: CASSSGGKPQHF. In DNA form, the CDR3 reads TGTGCCAGCAGCTCTGGGGGGAAGCCCCAGCATTTT.

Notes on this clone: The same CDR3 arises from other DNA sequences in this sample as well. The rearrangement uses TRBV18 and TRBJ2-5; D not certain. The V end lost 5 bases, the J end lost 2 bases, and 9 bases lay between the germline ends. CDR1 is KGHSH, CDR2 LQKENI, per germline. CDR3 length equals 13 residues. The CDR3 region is CASSSGLQETQYF. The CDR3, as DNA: TGTGCCAGCTCATCGGGTTTGCAAGAGACCCAGTACTTC.